This paragraph reports one T cell receptor (beta chain). The target of this receptor is not known. No base qualities exist here, and no much larger clone lies one base off it. The CDR3 covers 15 residues, taking in both the cysteine and the phenylalanine. This entry keeps only the CDR3 DNA: 45 bases, framed from base 1. The germline V gene encodes CDR1 SNHLY and CDR2 FYNNEI. Cut back by 0 bases and 4 bases, the V and J ends lie 11 bases apart. The library was generated by the immunoSEQ multiplex PCR assay. Held by TCRdb, this immuneACCESS table contains in-frame sequences only and omits some clones. Under half of the omission traces to an unresolved V gene where checked; the cause of the rest is unknown. For this sample the table gives 20,000 to 25,000 clones, of which roughly 90% were detected only once. The ten largest clones add up to less than 35% of the sample. This record comes from a study of preoperative IRX-2 immunotherapy in early breast cancer (dated by TCRdb to between 2018 and 2020).

The sample's treatment or condition label is to be understood as: preoperative locoregional IRX-2 cytokine immunotherapy. The samples were obtained from a phase Ib study that tested preoperative, locoregional IRX-2 cytokine immunotherapy designed to prime immune responses. Before surgery, IRX-2 was given to the donors, who were patients with early-stage breast cancer. The chain is made from TRBV2 and TRBJ2-3; the D gene cannot be named for sure. The receptor's source is a human donor with breast cancer. The starting material was tumor tissue, obtained after IRX-2 immunotherapy. The CDR3 is CASSEAWVAPDTQYF. The DNA sequence is TGTGCCAGCAGTGAAGCGTGGGTAGCCCCAGATACGCAGTATTTT.